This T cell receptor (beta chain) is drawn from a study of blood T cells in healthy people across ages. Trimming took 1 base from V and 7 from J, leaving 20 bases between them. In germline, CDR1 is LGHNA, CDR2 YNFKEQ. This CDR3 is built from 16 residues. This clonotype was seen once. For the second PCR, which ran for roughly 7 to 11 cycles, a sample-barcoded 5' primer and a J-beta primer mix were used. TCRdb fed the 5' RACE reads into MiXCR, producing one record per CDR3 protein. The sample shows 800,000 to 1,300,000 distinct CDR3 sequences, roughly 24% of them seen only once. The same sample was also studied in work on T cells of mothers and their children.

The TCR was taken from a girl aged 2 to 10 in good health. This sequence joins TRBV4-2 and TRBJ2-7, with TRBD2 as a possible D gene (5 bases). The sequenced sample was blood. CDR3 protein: CASSQVLGEGAGEQYF. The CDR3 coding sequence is TGTGCCAGCAGCCAAGTTCTAGGAGAGGGAGCCGGGGAGCAGTACTTC.